A single sample is the source of the 20 T cell receptor beta chains below, sequenced in a study of blood T cell repertoires in COVID-19. Assay: immunoSEQ multiplex PCR; the TCRdb copy retains only in-frame clones and omits some. The sample carries a few hundred thousand clones, roughly 87% recorded once. Sequenced sample: peripheral blood. The origin of the receptors is a man between 18 and 35 years old with active or convalescent COVID-19.

CDR3 nucleotides: TGTGCCAGCTCACCACCGGGTCGACTAGCGGGAGGGTGGGAGCAGTACTTC. It is translated as CASSPPGRLAGGWEQYF. The chain couples TRBV18 to TRBJ2-7; 14 nucleotides line up with TRBD2. The germline CDR1 and CDR2 sequences are KGHSH and LQKENI. Germline trimming cut 0 bases from V and 7 bases from J; bases unmatched to any gene: 8. The CDR3 sequence is 17 residues long.

This chain joins TRBV28 and TRBJ2-7; D perhaps matches TRBD2 (6 bases). Germline values: CDR1 MDHEN, CDR2 SYDVKM. The length of the CDR3 is 15 residues. The germline V and J ends were trimmed by 6 bases and 2 bases, with 17 bases remaining between them. The CDR3 nucleotides are TGTGCCAGCAGGCCTCAACGGGAGACCCCCTACGAGCAGTACTTC. It translates to CASRPQRETPYEQYF.

The chain employs TRBV27 and TRBJ1-2, with 8 bases lining up with TRBD1. The V gene end was trimmed by 8 bases and the J gene end by 7 bases; junction bases not matched to a gene: 9. The V gene's germline CDR1 is MNHEY and CDR2 SMNVEV (reference sequence). The CDR3 consists of 13 residues. As DNA, the CDR3 is TGTGCCAGCCGAGGGGACAGGTTTGGTGGCTACACCTTC. Amino acids: CASRGDRFGGYTF.

The rearrangement links TRBV5-1 to TRBJ1-2; possible D gene TRBD1, 5 bases. V shed 4 bases and J shed 4 bases, with 14 bases lying between them. CDR1 is SGHRS and CDR2 is YFSETQ in the germline V gene. CDR3 length equals 14 residues. The CDR3 bases are TGCGCCAGCAGCGCAATTGGGGGAGGCTATGGCTACACCTTC. Translated: CASSAIGGGYGYTF. Together with reference TRBV5-1 and TRBJ1-2, the CDR3 gives the full variable domain: KAGVTQTPRYLIKTRGQQVTLSCSPISGHRSVSWYQQTPGQGLQFLFEYFSETQRNKGNFPGRFSGRQFSNSRSEMNVSTLELGDSALYLCASSAIGGGYGYTFGSGTRLTVV.

This chain uses TRBV9 with TRBJ1-6, with D maybe TRBD1 (5 bases). V was cut by 10 bases and J by 0 bases, with 17 bases left in between. The CDR3 length is 16 residues. Germline V gene lookup returns CDR1 SGDLS and CDR2 YYNGEE. The CDR3 DNA follows: TGTGCCCCCCGCGCGGGGCGTGTCTCCTATAATTCACCCCTCCACTTT. Residues: CAPRAGRVSYNSPLHF.

V gene TRBV18 combines with J gene TRBJ1-1; tentative D call: TRBD1 (6 bases). V was trimmed by 1 base and J by 5 bases, leaving 11 bases between them. CDR1 is KGHSH and CDR2 is LQKENI in the germline V gene. CDR3 length: 14 residues. The CDR3 coding sequence is TGTGCCAGCTCACCACTCCAGGGGAGAACTGAAGCTTTCTTT. It is translated as CASSPLQGRTEAFF. Full variable domain (remainder filled in from reference TRBV18 and TRBJ1-1): NAGVMQNPRHLVRRRGQEARLRCSPMKGHSHVYWYRQLPEEGLKFMVYLQKENIIDESGMPKERFSAEFPKEGPSILRIQQVVRGDSAAYFCASSPLQGRTEAFFGQGTRLTVV.

The chain couples TRBV7-9 to TRBJ1-1, with D unclear. The CDR3 is 15 amino acids. Between the trimmed V and J ends, which lost 4 bases and 1 base, there was a span of 13 bases. Germline CDR1 reads SEHNR; CDR2 reads FQNEAQ (reference sequence). The CDR3 nucleotides are TGTGCCAGCAGCTCCTCCGGACTGTCGAACACTGAAGCTTTCTTT. This encodes CASSSSGLSNTEAFF.

The chain couples TRBV18 to TRBJ2-1; D gene uncertain. CDR1 is KGHSH, CDR2 LQKENI, per germline. CDR3 size: 17 residues. Trimming stripped 3 bases from V and 0 bases from J, with 15 bases between. The CDR3 DNA follows: TGTGCCAGCTCACCGCGCGGTCCCCTCGGCTCCTACAATGAGCAGTTCTTC. This sequence encodes CASSPRGPLGSYNEQFF.

This clone was detected only a few times. The chain couples TRBV4-3 to TRBJ1-2; maybe TRBD1 (5 bases). The V gene lost 3 bases and the J gene lost 7 bases, with 12 bases spanning the gap. In germline, CDR1 is LGHNA, CDR2 YSLEER. CDR3 size: 13 residues. The CDR3 sequence is CASSHITGIGYTF. CDR3 nucleotides: TGCGCCAGCAGCCACATTACAGGCATTGGCTACACCTTC.

This clone was counted a few times. The chain recombines TRBV6-6 with TRBJ2-1, with a possible D match to TRBD1 (6 bases). The germline V gene has CDR1 MNHNY and CDR2 SVGAGI (reference sequence). Trimming stripped 6 bases from V and 2 bases from J, with 8 bases between. CDR3 length equals 13 residues. The chain's CDR3 is CASRTGAYNEQFF. The DNA of the CDR3 is TGTGCCAGCAGGACAGGAGCCTACAATGAGCAGTTCTTC.

The chain joins TRBV28 to TRBJ1-5, with D possibly being TRBD1 (5 bases). CDR3 length: 15 amino acids. Germline CDR1 MDHEN, CDR2 SYDVKM. Trimming removed 2 bases at V and 0 bases at J, with 8 bases between. The CDR3 loop is CASSLTGYSNQPQHF. For the CDR3, the DNA is TGTGCCAGCAGTTTAACAGGATATAGCAATCAGCCCCAGCATTTT.

The J gene is TRBJ2-7, the V gene TRBV28, with 14 bases matching TRBD2. The CDR3 is 17 residues long. Germline CDR1 and CDR2: MDHEN and SYDVKM. V lost 5 bases and J lost 8; bases outside the gene matches: 14. CDR3 loop: CASSEPTSGRGDTKQYF. The CDR3 bases are TGTGCCAGCAGTGAGCCGACTAGCGGGAGGGGAGATACCAAGCAGTACTTC.

The CDR3 DNA is TGCAGCGTTGAAGGGAGGGCGGTTAGCACAGATACGCAGTATTTT. Amino acids: CSVEGRAVSTDTQYF. The chain employs TRBV29-1 and TRBJ2-3; TRBD2 is a possible D gene (6 bases). Deletions cut 1 base from V and 0 bases from J, with 11 bases between. The CDR3 extends over 15 amino acids. Germline lookup yields CDR1 SQVTM and CDR2 ANQGSEA.

This clone has just one count. The chain couples TRBV11-2 to TRBJ2-7; D not certain. Germline CDR1 SGHAT, CDR2 FQNNGV. V lost 3 bases, J lost 4 bases, and 13 bases lay in between. There are 14 residues in the CDR3. As DNA, the CDR3 is TGTGCCAGCAGCTTCAATCCCGATCGGTACGAGCAGTACTTC. Translating it yields CASSFNPDRYEQYF.

The DNA of the CDR3 is TGTGCCAGTAGTATGGCGGGGGCCACCGGGGAGCTGTTTTTT. Protein: CASSMAGATGELFF. V is TRBV19 and J is TRBJ2-2; D might be TRBD2 (7 bases). The CDR3 covers 14 residues. Trimming left V 3 bases short and J 4 bases short, with 9 bases between. Looked up from germline, CDR1 is LNHDA and CDR2 is SQIVND (reference sequence).

The rearrangement links TRBV9 to TRBJ2-3; D call uncertain. The germline V gene has CDR1 SGDLS and CDR2 YYNGEE. V lost 0 bases, J lost 0 bases, and 5 bases lay in between. The CDR3 sequence is 14 residues long. CDR3 nucleotides: TGTGCCAGCAGCGTAGTAGCAAGCACAGATACGCAGTATTTT. Translated: CASSVVASTDTQYF.

The chain has TRBV28 and TRBJ1-5, with TRBD1 as a possible D gene (6 bases). This CDR3 contains 15 residues. Trimming removed 7 bases from V and 4 bases from J, with 17 bases in between. CDR1 is MDHEN, CDR2 SYDVKM, per germline. This CDR3 is CASMVGQGKNQPQHF. In nucleotides, the CDR3 is TGTGCCAGCATGGTCGGCCAGGGGAAGAATCAGCCCCAGCATTTT.

The chain couples TRBV2 to TRBJ1-5; possibly TRBD1 for D (5 bases). CDR1 and CDR2 (germline): SNHLY, FYNNEI. This CDR3 spans 12 amino acids. The V gene lost 2 bases and the J gene lost 8 bases, with 7 bases spanning the gap. The CDR3 DNA reads TGTGCCAGCAGTGAACGGGGGGAGCCCCAGCATTTT. As protein: CASSERGEPQHF.

The chain joins TRBV24-1 to TRBJ1-5; tentatively, D is TRBD1 (5 bases). The CDR3 is 15 residues long. Looked up from germline, CDR1 is KGHDR and CDR2 is SFDVKD. Between the trimmed V and J ends, which lost 0 bases and 8 bases, there was a span of 13 bases. Here the CDR3 reads CATSDLGREIEPQHF. The CDR3 bases are TGTGCCACCAGTGATTTGGGCAGGGAAATAGAGCCCCAGCATTTT.

The gene calls are TRBV28 and TRBJ2-2, with D tentatively TRBD2 (6 bases). CDR3 length: 16 amino acids. CDR1 is MDHEN, CDR2 SYDVKM, per germline. Trimming pared 1 base from V and 5 bases from J, leaving 14 bases between. The CDR3 DNA sequence: TGTGCCAGCAGTTTATCGGGCGCTCGGGGGACCGGGGAGCTGTTTTTT. Protein sequence: CASSLSGARGTGELFF.